The rows below give T cell receptor beta chains drawn from one sample of a study of shared clonotypes between healthy human individuals. Repertoires were generated with immunoSEQ multiplex PCR, while TCRdb's copy carries only in-frame clones and drops some. The sample includes 950,000 to 1,200,000 clones, about 80% of them seen just once. The sequenced material came from memory CD4+ T cells from PBMCs. These receptor sequences come from a man between 18 and 35 years old in good health. Some clones in this sample may be carry-over from other donors' samples. The CDR3 runs from the conserved cysteine through the conserved F or W. The D gene is left open where the match is weak. Not every row has a clone size; where given, it reads once, few, many or a size class.

>TRBJ2-3|-|TRBV7-8|-
TGTGCCAGCAGCTTAGGGCGGAGCACAGATACGCAGTATTTT
CASSLGRSTDTQYF
>TRBJ1-1|TRBD1|TRBV6-5|-
TGTGCCAGCAGTGCACAGGGGGCGGGAAAGGCTTTCTTT
CASSAQGAGKAFF
>TRBJ2-5|-|TRBV4-1|once
TGCGCCAGCAGCCAAGAAGGGGCCGGCGAGACCCAGTACTTC
CASSQEGAGETQYF
>TRBJ1-1|-|TRBV4-1|-
TGCGCCAGCAGCCAAGTTGCGAGGGACGGCACTGAAGCTTTCTTT
CASSQVARDGTEAFF
>TRBJ2-5|TRBD1|TRBV5-4|-
TGTGCCAGCAGCTTGGGACAGGGGTCGGAGACCCAGTACTTC
CASSLGQGSETQYF
>TRBJ1-1|-|TRBV7-9|many
TGTGCCAGCAGCTTAGGTGGGGGTGAAGCTTTCTTT
CASSLGGGEAFF
>TRBJ2-3|TRBD2|TRBV4-1|-
TGCGCCAGCAGCGAGACTAGCGGGAGGATTGATACGCAGTATTTT
CASSETSGRIDTQYF
>TRBJ1-2|-|TRBV16|-
TGTGCCAGCAGCCAAGGCGACAGCACTCTCGGCTACACCTTC
CASSQGDSTLGYTF
>TRBJ2-7|-|TRBV5-1|-
TGCGCCAGCAGCTTGGGGGGGACGGCCCCCTACGAGCAGTACTTC
CASSLGGTAPYEQYF
>TRBJ2-7|-|TRBV7-8|-
TGTGCCAGCAGCTTAGACAGGCGCTACGAGCAGTACTTC
CASSLDRRYEQYF
>TRBJ2-3|-|TRBV5-8|-
TGTGCCAGCACCAACACAGATACGCAGTATTTT
CASTNTDTQYF
>TRBJ2-7|TRBD2|TRBV28|once
TGTGCCAGCAGCGCTCCCACTAGCGGGCACTACGAGCAGTACTTC
CASSAPTSGHYEQYF
>TRBJ2-3|TRBD1|TRBV7-9|-
TGTGCCAGCAGCCAACGGGACAGAGTCACAGATACGCAGTATTTT
CASSQRDRVTDTQYF
>TRBJ1-5|-|TRBV30|once
TGTGCCTGGAGCGCGCGGGCAGCTTATAGCAATCAGCCCCAGCATTTT
CAWSARAAYSNQPQHF
>TRBJ2-3|-|TRBV28|once
TGTGCCAGCTCCCGCCTCCCCGGGAAGGGTGTCACAGATACGCAGTATTTT
CASSRLPGKGVTDTQYF
>TRBJ2-7|TRBD1|TRBV6-1|-
TGTGCCAGCAGTGTTGCGGACAGGGTCTACGAGCAGTACTTC
CASSVADRVYEQYF
>TRBJ1-2|TRBD1|TRBV4-3|-
TGCGCCAGCAGCCATCCACAGGGGTATGGCTACACCTTC
CASSHPQGYGYTF
>TRBJ1-1|TRBD1|TRBV10-3|-
TGTGCCATCAGCCGACAGGGGGCGGACACTGAAGCTTTCTTT
CAISRQGADTEAFF
>TRBJ1-2|TRBD1|TRBV4-2|few
TGTGCCAGCAGCCCTCCCCCGGACAGGCGGCCCTATGGCTACACCTTC
CASSPPPDRRPYGYTF
>TRBJ2-6|-|TRBV19|few
TGTGCCAGTACCTCCGGGACACCTGGGGCCAACGTCCTGACTTTC
CASTSGTPGANVLTF
>TRBJ1-2|TRBD1|TRBV12-5|-
TGTGCTAGTGGTTTCCAAGACAGGGGGCTGAGTGGCTACACCTTC
CASGFQDRGLSGYTF
>TRBJ2-1|-|TRBV19|-
TGTGCCAGTAGGATGGTGAACAATGAGCAGTTCTTC
CASRMVNNEQFF
>TRBJ2-5|TRBD2|TRBV7-2|-
TGTGCCAGCAGCTCCACCCTAGCGGAAGAGACCCAGTACTTC
CASSSTLAEETQYF
>TRBJ2-1|-|TRBV2|-
TGTGCCACCGCAGGGAGCTCCTACAATGAGCAGTTCTTC
CATAGSSYNEQFF
>TRBJ2-3|TRBD2|TRBV28|many
TGTGCCAGCAGTTCTCAGACTAGCGGGATCCGCACAGATACGCAGTATTTT
CASSSQTSGIRTDTQYF
>TRBJ2-1|-|TRBV4-2|-
TGTGCCAGCAGCCAAGTCCCGACCGGGAGTACCTCCTACAATGAGCAGTTCTTC
CASSQVPTGSTSYNEQFF
>TRBJ2-2|-|TRBV10-3|-
TGTGCCACCCAGGACAGTAACACCGGGGAGCTGTTTTTT
CATQDSNTGELFF
>TRBJ2-3|-|TRBV6-5|-
TGTGCCAGCAGTTACTCTCGGACTAGCACAGATACGCAGTATTTT
CASSYSRTSTDTQYF
>TRBJ1-2|TRBD1|TRBV4-1|-
TGCGCCAGCAGCCCGGACAGGGCTCAGGATCGCTACACCTTC
CASSPDRAQDRYTF
>TRBJ2-7|-|TRBV6-1|-
TGTGCCAGCAAATGGGGACTTGATAACTACGAGCAGTACTTC
CASKWGLDNYEQYF
>TRBJ2-7|TRBD1|TRBV2|few
TGTGCCAGCTTCCTTCCGGGACAGCCCTCCTACGAGCAGTACTTC
CASFLPGQPSYEQYF
>TRBJ2-5|-|TRBV25-1|-
TGTGCCAGCAGTGGCGAGTCGGGGGTGGAGACCCAGTACTTC
CASSGESGVETQYF
>TRBJ2-7|TRBD2|TRBV5-8|-
TGTGCCAGCAGCTTGGTACTAGCGGGAGCCTACGAGCAGTACTTC
CASSLVLAGAYEQYF
>TRBJ2-3|-|TRBV27|-
TGTGCCAGCAGTCCTGGCGGGACCGGGCGAAGTACGCAGTATTTT
CASSPGGTGRSTQYF
>TRBJ2-7|TRBD2|TRBV29-1|-
TGCAGCGCCAAGGGACTAGTTTCCTACGAGCAGTACTTC
CSAKGLVSYEQYF
>TRBJ1-2|TRBD1|TRBV6-5|-
TGTGCCAGCCTACGTATTGGACAGGGATCCTATGGCTACACCTTC
CASLRIGQGSYGYTF
>TRBJ2-1|-|TRBV9|-
TGTGCCAGCAGCGTAGTCTCTGACCCCTACAATGAGCAGTTCTTC
CASSVVSDPYNEQFF
>TRBJ1-2|-|TRBV14|many
TGTGCCAGCAGCCGTCAGAGTTATGGCTACACCTTC
CASSRQSYGYTF
>TRBJ2-5|-|TRBV6-6|-
TGTGCCAGCAGTTACACCGAGGAGACCCAGTACTTC
CASSYTEETQYF
>TRBJ2-2|TRBD2|TRBV19|-
TGTGCCAGTAGTATTAGCGGGGCGAACACCGGGGAGCTGTTTTTT
CASSISGANTGELFF
>TRBJ2-5|TRBD2|TRBV5-1|-
TGCGCCAGCAGCTTGACTAGCGGGATAGGGAGGGAGACCCAGTACTTC
CASSLTSGIGRETQYF
>TRBJ2-3|-|TRBV5-1|-
TGCGCCAGCAGCAGCCTCACAGATACGCAGTATTTT
CASSSLTDTQYF
>TRBJ2-1|TRBD2|TRBV4-1|few
TGCGCCAGCAGCCAAGATGGGGGGGGACTAGCCGTCAATGAGCAGTTCTTC
CASSQDGGGLAVNEQFF